Included here is one T cell receptor beta chain sequence, with context. This sample stems from a study of blood T cell repertoires in COVID-19. Across the whole study: Acute-phase and convalescent COVID-19 samples originated in the United States, Italy and Spain.

Authors' data handling: Nucleated cell counts were estimated from reference gene primer amplification. TCRdb keeps only in-frame clones here, not all; method: immunoSEQ multiplex PCR. V, J and clone size derive from that table, while D and trimming were established from the DNA sequence. The sample records some 250,000 clones, roughly 84% being singletons. Between the trimmed V and J ends, which lost 4 bases and 0 bases, there was a span of 10 bases. This CDR3 has 15 amino acids. In germline, CDR1 is LGHDT, CDR2 YNNKEL (reference sequence). Sequences were obtained from peripheral blood. The sequence was collected from a woman in her late teens or twenties with acute or convalescent COVID-19. The gene calls are TRBV3-1 (or the pseudogene TRBV3-2) and TRBJ1-5; D gene unclear. This CDR3 reads CASSPGVVSNQPQHF. The CDR3 DNA is TGTGCCAGCAGCCCAGGTGTCGTTAGCAATCAGCCCCAGCATTTT.